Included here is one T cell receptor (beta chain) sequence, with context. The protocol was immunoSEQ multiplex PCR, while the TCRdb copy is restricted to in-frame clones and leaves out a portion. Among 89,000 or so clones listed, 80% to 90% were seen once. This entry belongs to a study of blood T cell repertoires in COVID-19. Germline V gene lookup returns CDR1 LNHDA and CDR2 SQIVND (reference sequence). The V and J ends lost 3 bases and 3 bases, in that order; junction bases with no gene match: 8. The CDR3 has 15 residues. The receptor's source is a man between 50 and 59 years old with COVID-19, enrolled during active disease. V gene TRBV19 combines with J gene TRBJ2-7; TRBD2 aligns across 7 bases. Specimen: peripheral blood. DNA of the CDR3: TGTGCCAGTAGTATCAAGGGAGGGGCCAGCTACGAGCAGTACTTC. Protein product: CASSIKGGASYEQYF.